The 30 T cell receptor beta chains below were found in one sample sequenced in a study of Graves' ophthalmopathy and Graves' hyperthyroidism. The authors amplified TCR beta CDR3 regions, and they did so from RNA transcripts for repertoire sequencing. An opening RT-PCR round employed HTBI primers and preceded a second-round multiplex PCR. TCRdb independently ran MiXCR on the multiplex PCR reads; one entry per CDR3 protein. In the table there are more than 1,000,000 distinct CDR3 sequences, less than 45% of which are singletons. Sample: peripheral blood or thyroid tissue (not recorded which). These receptors were collected from an adult man with Graves' hyperthyroidism.

This clonotype was counted many times. The genes are TRBV19 and TRBJ1-5; 8 positions agree with TRBD1. Germline-derived CDR1 and CDR2 are LNHDA and SQIVND (reference sequence). V lost 6 bases and J lost 0; bases outside the gene matches: 4. This CDR3 region has 15 residues. CDR3 amino acids: CASSMTGASNQPQHF. The CDR3 region has the DNA TGTGCCAGTAGCATGACAGGGGCTAGCAATCAGCCCCAGCATTTT.

V is TRBV6-1 and J is TRBJ2-5; 13 bases map to TRBD2. In germline, CDR1 is MNHNS, CDR2 SASEGT. There are 15 residues in the CDR3. V was clipped by 8 bases and J by 5 bases; unmatched bases: 8. CDR3 region: CASQRLAGGRETQYF. The CDR3 DNA follows: TGTGCCAGCCAGAGACTAGCGGGGGGCCGGGAGACCCAGTACTTC.

This clonotype was seen ten or more times. V usage is TRBV6-5 and J usage is TRBJ1-1; the match to TRBD1 covers 7 bases. Germline V gives CDR1 MNHEY, CDR2 SVGAGI. After removal of 5 bases from V and 4 bases from J, the junction contained 10 bases not matched to a gene. The CDR3 spans 15 residues. CDR3 amino acids: CASSATRQGFTEAFF. The CDR3 DNA is TGTGCCAGCAGTGCCACCCGACAGGGCTTCACTGAAGCTTTCTTT.

The chain uses TRBV5-5 and TRBJ2-7; D is undetermined. V gave up 1 base and J gave up 5 bases, with 10 bases separating them. The germline CDR1 and CDR2 sequences are SGHKS and YYEKEE (reference sequence). The CDR3 runs 13 residues. The CDR3 bases are TGTGCCAGCAGCTTGAGTGGTGGACACGAGCAGTACTTC. It encodes CASSLSGGHEQYF.

This clonotype was found once. This chain links TRBV4-1 with TRBJ1-4, with 7 bases that match TRBD1. The CDR3 length is 15 residues. Trimming took 2 bases from V and 5 from J; bases not matched to a gene: 5. CDR1 and CDR2 (germline): MGHRA, YSYEKL. In nucleotides, the CDR3 is TGCGCCAGCAGCCAAAGGACAGGAGGGAATGAAAAACTGTTTTTT. It translates to CASSQRTGGNEKLFF.

V and J are TRBV10-3 and TRBJ2-7; 10 nucleotides line up with TRBD2. Germline lookup yields CDR1 ENHRY and CDR2 SYGVKD. This CDR3 has 13 residues. Unmatched junction bases numbered 4, after V lost 6 bases and J lost 5 bases. The CDR3 DNA sequence: TGTGCCATCAGCTCTAGCGGGAGAGACGAGCAGTACTTC. Protein sequence: CAISSSGRDEQYF.

The rearrangement joins TRBV2 to TRBJ2-2; D tentatively fits TRBD1 or TRBD2 (5 bases each). Germline CDR1 is SNHLY and CDR2 is FYNNEI. The germline V and J ends were trimmed by 9 bases and 3 bases, with 17 bases remaining between them. The CDR3 runs to 15 residues. The CDR3 bases are TGTGCCAGTAGACCTCTTCGAGGGGACACCGGGGAGCTGTTTTTT. It translates to CASRPLRGDTGELFF.

This clonotype was counted ten times or more. The chain carries TRBV7-2 and TRBJ1-5, with no clear D. Germline V gives CDR1 SGHTA, CDR2 FQGNSA. The CDR3 is made up of 14 amino acids. The germline V and J ends were trimmed by 3 bases and 2 bases, with 8 bases remaining between them. The CDR3 nucleotides read TGTGCCAGCAGCTTTAGGAGCGGCAATCAGCCCCAGCATTTT. Encoded protein: CASSFRSGNQPQHF.

CDR3: CASMAGYSGNTIYF. Written as DNA, the CDR3 is TGTGCCAGCATGGCCGGATACTCTGGAAACACCATATATTTT. V is TRBV27 and J is TRBJ1-3; no definite D call. The CDR3 loop spans 14 amino acids. CDR1 and CDR2 from the germline V gene are MNHEY and SMNVEV (reference sequence). V was pared by 7 bases and J by 0 bases, with 10 bases between.

As for this clonotype: The junction departs from germline at one end; a sequencing error may be responsible. The gene calls are TRBV2 and TRBJ2-7, with 8 nucleotides matching TRBD2. The CDR3 has 13 residues. Germline V CDR1 and CDR2: SNHLY, FYNNEI. CDR3 nucleotide sequence: TGTGCCAGCAGTGATCGGGGGGGCGGGGAGCTGTACTTC. Its translation is CASSDRGGGELYF.

This clonotype has a count of ten or more. V is TRBV7-9 and J is TRBJ2-5; 8 bases are a match to TRBD2. V was pared by 8 bases and J by 5 bases, with 10 bases of the junction left unmatched. The CDR3 spans 14 residues. CDR1 is SEHNR and CDR2 is FQNEAQ in the germline V gene (reference sequence). CDR3 nucleotide sequence: TGTGCCAGCGCACTAGCGGATTTCGTGGAGACCCAGTACTTC. This sequence encodes CASALADFVETQYF.

This clonotype occurred a few times. This sequence joins TRBV6-2 or TRBV6-3 and TRBJ1-1, with a possible D match to TRBD1 (5 bases). Deletions cut 2 bases from V and 4 bases from J, with 11 bases between. This CDR3 region has 14 residues. Germline lookup yields CDR1 MNHEY and CDR2 SVGEGT. The CDR3 region is CASSYDSRPTEAFF. CDR3 in DNA: TGTGCCAGCAGTTACGACAGCCGCCCCACTGAAGCTTTCTTT.

This clonotype was observed a handful of times. J is TRBJ2-7 and V is TRBV28, with D possibly matching TRBD2 (6 bases). Trimming stripped 2 bases from V and 3 bases from J, with 11 bases between. The CDR3 runs 14 residues. Germline CDR1 MDHEN, CDR2 SYDVKM. CDR3 amino acids: CASSLVAEVYEQYF. DNA of the CDR3: TGTGCCAGCAGTTTAGTAGCGGAGGTCTACGAGCAGTACTTC.

This clonotype was seen ten or more times. The chain has TRBV9 and TRBJ1-5; perhaps TRBD1 as D (6 bases). The germline V gene encodes CDR1 SGDLS and CDR2 YYNGEE. V was cut by 3 bases and J by 6 bases, with 19 bases left in between. This CDR3 spans 16 amino acids. The CDR3 region has the DNA TGTGCCAGCAGCGCGCGGGGGGATCGAGGGGGTCAGCCCCAGCATTTT. It encodes CASSARGDRGGQPQHF.

J is TRBJ1-2 and V is TRBV20-1; D is undetermined. Trimming left V 5 bases short and J 6 bases short, with 4 bases between. The CDR3 runs to 9 residues. Germline CDR1 is DFQATT and CDR2 is SNEGSKA (reference sequence). In DNA, the CDR3 is TGCAGTGCTGGGAATGGCTACACCTTC. The encoded protein is CSAGNGYTF.

This clonotype was seen ten or more times. This chain connects TRBV7-9 to TRBJ2-7; the D is unclear. Germline V gives CDR1 SEHNR, CDR2 FQNEAQ (reference sequence). The ends were cut back, 2 bases at V and 2 bases at J, with 4 bases in the middle. This CDR3 comprises 12 residues. The CDR3 sequence is CASSLRPYEQYF. The DNA for the CDR3 is TGTGCCAGCAGCTTACGACCCTACGAGCAGTACTTC.

V is TRBV11-3 and J is TRBJ2-2, with unresolved D. The V and J ends lost 0 bases and 6 bases respectively, with 5 bases between them. Per the germline V gene, CDR1 is SGHNT and CDR2 is YENEEA. This CDR3 spans 13 amino acids. In nucleotides, the CDR3 is TGTGCCAGCAGCTTAGAATCGGCCGGGGAGCTGTTTTTT. As protein: CASSLESAGELFF. Looking up the rest from reference TRBV11-3 and TRBJ2-2 gives the full variable domain: EAGVVQSPRYKIIEKKQPVAFWCNPISGHNTLYWYLQNLGQGPELLIRYENEEAVDDSQLPKDRFSAERLKGVDSTLKIQPAELGDSAVYLCASSLESAGELFFGEGSRLTVL.

This clonotype was detected only a few times. The rearrangement links TRBV10-3 to TRBJ2-5; tentatively, D is TRBD2 (6 bases). Trimming cost V 9 bases and J 1 base, with 9 bases left between them. Germline V lookup: CDR1 ENHRY, CDR2 SYGVKD. The CDR3 runs to 12 residues. The CDR3 is CAIGTSQETQYF. CDR3 in DNA: TGTGCCATTGGGACTTCCCAAGAGACCCAGTACTTC.

The CDR3 here is CASSMTSYTGELFF. DNA of the CDR3: TGTGCCAGCAGCATGACAAGCTACACCGGGGAGCTGTTTTTT. V usage is TRBV7-2 and J usage is TRBJ2-2; the D is unclear. V was pared by 5 bases and J by 3 bases, with 10 bases between. CDR3 length equals 14 residues. CDR1 SGHTA and CDR2 FQGNSA come from the germline V gene. Full variable domain (remainder filled in from reference TRBV7-2 and TRBJ2-2): GAGVSQSPSNKVTEKGKDVELRCDPISGHTALYWYRQSLGQGLEFLIYFQGNSAPDKSGLPSDRFSAERTGGSVSTLTIQRTQQEDSAVYLCASSMTSYTGELFFGEGSRLTVL.

This clonotype was found many times. In DNA form, the CDR3 reads TGTGCCAGCAAAGACATCATGAACACTGAAGCTTTCTTT. This codes for CASKDIMNTEAFF. The chain is built from TRBV6-5 and TRBJ1-1; no clear D. Deletions cut 7 bases from V and 0 bases from J, with 9 bases between. The CDR3 is 13 residues long. Germline V gene sequence: CDR1 MNHEY, CDR2 SVGAGI.

This clonotype has a handful of counts. The chain uses TRBV20-1 and TRBJ2-2; D gene ambiguous. Trimming took off 3 bases at V and 5 bases at J, with 10 bases between the two ends. Looked up from germline, CDR1 is DFQATT and CDR2 is SNEGSKA (reference sequence). CDR3 length equals 13 residues. CDR3 loop: CSASIIVTGELFF. Here the CDR3 DNA reads TGCAGTGCTAGCATTATAGTGACCGGGGAGCTGTTTTTT.

V and J are TRBV29-1 and TRBJ1-4; 8 bases align to TRBD1. The V gene end was trimmed by 6 bases and the J gene end by 2 bases; junction bases not matched to a gene: 11. The germline CDR1 and CDR2 sequences are SQVTM and ANQGSEA. This CDR3 spans 16 amino acids. The CDR3 nucleotides read TGCAGCGTGGATCCGGGAACAGGGGGTACTAATGAAAAACTGTTTTTT. Translated: CSVDPGTGGTNEKLFF.

This clonotype was recorded at least ten times. The chain employs TRBV6-6 and TRBJ1-5; TRBD1 is a possible D gene (5 bases). CDR1 MNHNY and CDR2 SVGAGI come from the germline V gene (reference sequence). The CDR3 loop spans 12 amino acids. The V gene lost 10 bases and the J gene lost 4 bases, with 11 bases spanning the gap. CDR3 protein: CATWDRNQPQHF. The CDR3 coding sequence is TGTGCCACGTGGGACCGAAATCAGCCCCAGCATTTT.

V is TRBV7-2 and J is TRBJ1-4, with no clear D. The V gene lost 1 base and the J gene lost 7 bases, with 10 bases spanning the gap. The CDR3 sequence is 14 residues long. Germline CDR1 reads SGHTA; CDR2 reads FQGNSA. The CDR3 is CASSLGIGPEKLFF. DNA of the CDR3: TGTGCCAGCAGCTTAGGGATCGGGCCTGAAAAACTGTTTTTT. Combining the CDR3 with reference TRBV7-2 and TRBJ1-4 gives the whole variable domain GAGVSQSPSNKVTEKGKDVELRCDPISGHTALYWYRQSLGQGLEFLIYFQGNSAPDKSGLPSDRFSAERTGGSVSTLTIQRTQQEDSAVYLCASSLGIGPEKLFFGSGTQLSVL.

This clonotype turned up a few times. The chain combines TRBV6-2 or TRBV6-3 with TRBJ1-5, with no clear D. The CDR3 has 15 residues. The V end lost 6 bases, the J end lost 3 bases, and 15 bases lay between the germline ends. The germline gives CDR1 MNHEY, CDR2 SVGEGT. The CDR3 loop reads CASRRTGSNNQPQHF. The CDR3 nucleotides read TGTGCCAGCAGACGAACGGGATCAAACAATCAGCCCCAGCATTTT.

This clonotype has a handful of counts. The junction shows a germline mismatch at one end, possibly a read error. V usage is TRBV2 and J usage is TRBJ2-5; D uncertain. This CDR3 region has 16 residues. The germline V gene has CDR1 SNHLY and CDR2 FYNNEI. The CDR3: CASSEALRRNQETQHF. CDR3 sequence (DNA): TGTGCCAGCAGTGAAGCGCTTAGGCGGAATCAAGAGACCCAGCACTTC.

The CDR3 nucleotides are TGCAGTGGGAGAGAAGTCCGGACTAATTCACCCCTCCACTTT. Protein: CSGREVRTNSPLHF. V is TRBV20-1 and J is TRBJ1-6; D uncertain. The CDR3 contains 14 residues. From germline, CDR1 is DFQATT and CDR2 SNEGSKA (reference sequence). With 7 bases removed from V and 6 bases from J, the gap between germline ends came to 16 bases.

The chain is built from TRBV5-8 and TRBJ1-2; D may be TRBD1 (5 bases). The CDR3 runs 14 residues. CDR1 is SGHTS and CDR2 is YDEGEE in the germline V gene. V was trimmed by 0 bases and J by 4 bases, leaving 10 bases between them. The CDR3 sequence: CASSLVSGTYGYTF. CDR3 bases: TGTGCCAGCAGCTTGGTATCTGGGACCTATGGCTACACCTTC.

This clonotype was counted ten times or more. The chain has TRBV12-3 or TRBV12-4 and TRBJ1-5; D is unresolved. The CDR3 sequence is 13 residues long. V shed 8 bases and J shed 5 bases, with 13 bases lying between them. In nucleotides, the CDR3 is TGTGCCAGCGCGACGGCCGCGGATCAGCCCCAGCATTTT. This sequence encodes CASATAADQPQHF.

The chain employs TRBV12-3 or TRBV12-4 and TRBJ2-5; 9 positions match TRBD1. This CDR3 spans 18 amino acids. The CDR3: CASGLPSPGTGLIETQYF. Here the CDR3 DNA reads TGTGCTAGTGGTCTTCCTAGTCCCGGGACAGGGTTAATAGAGACCCAGTACTTC.